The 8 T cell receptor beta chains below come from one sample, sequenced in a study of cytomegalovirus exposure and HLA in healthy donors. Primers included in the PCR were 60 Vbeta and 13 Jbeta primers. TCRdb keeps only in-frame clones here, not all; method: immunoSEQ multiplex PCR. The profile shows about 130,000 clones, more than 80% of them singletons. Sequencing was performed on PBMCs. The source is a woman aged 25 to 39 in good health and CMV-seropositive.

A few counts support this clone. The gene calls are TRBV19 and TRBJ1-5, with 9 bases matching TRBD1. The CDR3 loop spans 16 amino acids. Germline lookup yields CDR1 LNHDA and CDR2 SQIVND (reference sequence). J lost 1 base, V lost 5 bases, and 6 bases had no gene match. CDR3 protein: CASSPPDRGSNQPQHF. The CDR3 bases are TGTGCCAGTAGTCCCCCAGACAGGGGGAGCAATCAGCCCCAGCATTTT.

CDR3 DNA: TGCGCCAGCAGCGATCCGGGACAGCCTCTCTATGGCTACACCTTC. Translating gives CASSDPGQPLYGYTF. V usage is TRBV5-1 and J usage is TRBJ1-2; 7 nucleotides match TRBD1. CDR3 length: 15 amino acids. V shed 4 bases and J 4 bases; nucleotides not matched to a gene: 10. Per germline, CDR1 SGHRS and CDR2 YFSETQ.

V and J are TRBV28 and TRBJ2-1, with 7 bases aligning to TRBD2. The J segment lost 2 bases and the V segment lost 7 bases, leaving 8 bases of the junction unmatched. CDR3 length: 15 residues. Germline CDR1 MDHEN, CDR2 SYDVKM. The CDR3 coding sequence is TGTGCCAGCATCCCGGGGGGTCAGACCTACAATGAGCAGTTCTTC. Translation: CASIPGGQTYNEQFF.

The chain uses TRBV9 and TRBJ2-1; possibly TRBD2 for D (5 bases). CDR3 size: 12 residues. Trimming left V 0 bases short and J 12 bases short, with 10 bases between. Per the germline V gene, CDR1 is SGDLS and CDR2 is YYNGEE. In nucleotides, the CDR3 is TGTGCCAGCAGCGTAGGTGCAGCGGCGCAGTTCTTC. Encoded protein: CASSVGAAAQFF.

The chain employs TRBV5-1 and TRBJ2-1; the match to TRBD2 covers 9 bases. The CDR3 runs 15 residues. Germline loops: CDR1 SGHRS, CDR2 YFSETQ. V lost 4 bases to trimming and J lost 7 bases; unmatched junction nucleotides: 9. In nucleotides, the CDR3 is TGCGCCAGCAGCCTCCTGGGCGGGGGGGGGAATGAGCAGTTCTTC. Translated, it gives CASSLLGGGGNEQFF.

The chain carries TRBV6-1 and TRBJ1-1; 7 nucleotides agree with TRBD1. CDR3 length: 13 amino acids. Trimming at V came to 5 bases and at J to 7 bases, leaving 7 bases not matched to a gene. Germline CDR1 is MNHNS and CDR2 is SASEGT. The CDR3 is CASSFTGQVEAFF. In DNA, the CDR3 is TGTGCCAGCAGTTTTACCGGACAGGTTGAAGCTTTCTTT.

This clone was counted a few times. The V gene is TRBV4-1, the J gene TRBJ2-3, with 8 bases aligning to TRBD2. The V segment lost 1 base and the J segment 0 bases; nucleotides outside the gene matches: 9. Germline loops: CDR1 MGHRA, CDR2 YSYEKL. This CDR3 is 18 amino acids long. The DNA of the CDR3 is TGCGCCAGCAGCCAAGGTTTCTCCCGGGGGGGTAGCACAGATACGCAGTATTTT. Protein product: CASSQGFSRGGSTDTQYF.

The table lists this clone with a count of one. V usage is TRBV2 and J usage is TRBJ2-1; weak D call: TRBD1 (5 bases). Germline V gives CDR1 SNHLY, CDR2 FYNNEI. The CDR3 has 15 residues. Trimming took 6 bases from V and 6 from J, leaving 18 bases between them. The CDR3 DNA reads TGTGCCAGCAGAGCCGACAGTCTGGGGTCCAATGAGCAGTTCTTC. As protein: CASRADSLGSNEQFF.